This T cell receptor (beta chain) was captured by sequencing in a study of T-cell reconstitution after alpha-beta-depleted transplantation in children (dated by TCRdb to 2016 to 2017). Some background on the complete study: The study quantitatively tracked T-cell immune reconstitution after TCRalphabeta/CD19-depleted allogeneic hematopoietic cell transplantation in children using TCR repertoire profiling. Overall study results and their limits: The apparently early recovery of alphabetaT-cell counts about two months after transplant reportedly depended on only several hundred rapidly expanded clones that came from non-depleted graft cells. In some patients, high TCRbeta diversity at day 60 was attributed to recipient T cells and intrathymic progenitors that had survived conditioning. Over subsequent months, a decline in hyperexpanded clone frequencies was noted, and after one year, T-cell counts and TCRbeta diversity were mostly ascribed to newly produced T cells.

Measured from the cysteine to the phenylalanine, the CDR3 is 17 residues long. Only CDR3 DNA remains: 51 bases, in frame from the first base. V is clipped by 5 bases and J by 0 bases, and the sequence between their germline boundaries is 19 bases long. For CDR1 and CDR2, the germline V gene (reference sequence) lists MNHEY and SMNVEV. Library preparation used PCR. Sequencing instrument: Illumina HiSeq 2500. TCR libraries were prepared with molecular barcoding, using unique molecular identifiers to normalize TCRbeta repertoire quantification. TCRdb trimmed public reads at Q25 via fastp, called clones via MiXCR and kept in-frame beta chains. CDR3 protein duplicates are merged, each entry listing the most common genes and DNA. The table for this sample lists about 470,000 distinct CDR3 sequences; approximately 41% of them were counted only once. The top ten clones comprise under 35% of the sample. The treatment or condition tag for this specimen amounts to: allogeneic hematopoietic cell transplantation with graft depleted of TCRalphabeta T cells and CD19 B cells. Transplant recipients were children who received TCRalphabeta/CD19-depleted allogeneic hematopoietic cell grafts.

As for this clonotype: Its antigen is currently not known. No much larger clone is present one base from it, and per-base qualities are unavailable.

The chain couples TRBV27 to TRBJ1-1, with TRBD1 tentatively as D gene (5 bases match). This material consisted of PBMCs, taken before TCRalphabeta/CD19-depleted stem cell transplant. This clonotype was obtained from a girl aged 2-9 years with aplastic anemia, due to receive a stem cell transplant. CDR3 region: CASSLVGAGRVNTEAFF. DNA sequence: TGTGCCAGCAGTCTGGTAGGGGCAGGGAGGGTGAACACTGAAGCTTTCTTT.